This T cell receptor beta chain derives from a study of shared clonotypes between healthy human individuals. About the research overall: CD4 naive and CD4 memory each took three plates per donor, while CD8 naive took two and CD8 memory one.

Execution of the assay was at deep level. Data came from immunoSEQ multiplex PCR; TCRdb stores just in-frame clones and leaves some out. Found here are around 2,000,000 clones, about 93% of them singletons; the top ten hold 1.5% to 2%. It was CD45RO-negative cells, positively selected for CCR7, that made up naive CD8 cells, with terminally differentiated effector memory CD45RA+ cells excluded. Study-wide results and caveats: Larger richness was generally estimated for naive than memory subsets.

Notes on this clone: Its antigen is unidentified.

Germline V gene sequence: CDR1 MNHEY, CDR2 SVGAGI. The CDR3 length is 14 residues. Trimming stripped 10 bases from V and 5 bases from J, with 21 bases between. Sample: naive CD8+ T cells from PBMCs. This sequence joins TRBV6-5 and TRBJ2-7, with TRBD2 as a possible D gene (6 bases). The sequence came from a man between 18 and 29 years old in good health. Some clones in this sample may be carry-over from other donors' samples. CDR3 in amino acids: CAITPNGSPHEQYF. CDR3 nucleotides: TGTGCCATCACCCCCAACGGGAGTCCCCACGAGCAGTACTTC.